The entry below describes one T cell receptor beta chain. Its antigen has not been determined. No per-base quality is available; no much larger clone lies one base away. For sequencing of the TCRbeta CDR3 region, genomic DNA was extracted from the sorted cells. TCRbeta CDR3 regions were sequenced using the immunoSEQ Assay. Not all clones reach the TCRdb copy of this immuneACCESS table, which keeps in-frame sequences only. Checked studies attribute under half of the gap to unresolved V genes and leave the rest unexplained. This sample has tens of thousands of clones in its table, and about 91% of those were observed once. The leading ten clones occupy around 4% of the sample. Patients with autoimmune disease history or receiving systemic immunosuppression were excluded from the trial. In every dose cohort, peripheral blood was drawn for TCR sequencing at baseline, cycle 4 day 1, and cycle 7 day 1. Samples were obtained from an open-label, multicenter, first-in-human phase I dose-escalation trial of ivuxolimab. The trial enrolled adults with locally advanced or metastatic head and neck squamous cell, hepatocellular, melanoma or renal cell carcinoma. CD4+ and CD8+ T cells were sorted separately from peripheral blood before TCR sequencing.

The sample originates from a study of OX40 agonist ivuxolimab in advanced cancers. About the full investigation: Ivuxolimab, which targeted the costimulatory receptor OX40 (CD134), was an agonistic, fully human IgG2 monoclonal antibody. Intravenous ivuxolimab was administered to patients every 2 weeks at six dose levels: 0.01, 0.1, 0.3, 1.5, 3 and 10 mg/kg. Of the approximately 54 dose-escalation patients, hepatocellular carcinoma was present in approximately 20, melanoma in around 15, renal cell carcinoma in 9 and head and neck cancer in 9. A male proportion of approximately 83% and a mean age of approximately 58 years, ranging from roughly 20 to 80, were recorded for the dose-escalation cohort. Patients were allowed to have had prior anti-PD-1, anti-PD-L1 or anti-CTLA-4 therapy, and about 40% of the dose-escalation patients had been treated with checkpoint inhibitors. Partial responses occurred in three dose-escalation patients, of whom one had hepatocellular carcinoma and two had cutaneous melanoma. The point of sequencing TCRbeta in the periphery was to test whether ivuxolimab changed TCR sequence diversity and drove clonal T-cell expansion. The paper reports the monotherapy dose-escalation portion (N of about 50 patients) of the phase I ivuxolimab trial.

Taken from cysteine to phenylalanine, the CDR3 has 14 residues. The read is trimmed to its CDR3 DNA, 42 bases read in frame from base 1. Clipping removes 8 bases from V and 8 bases from J, with 14 as the unmatched junction base count. Looking up the germline V gene yields CDR1 SQVTM and CDR2 ANQGSEA. The investigation overall reported the following: The antigen specificity of the clonally expanded peripheral T cells was not determined. Clonal expansion of both CD4+ and CD8+ blood T cells was observed from baseline to week 6 at doses 0.1 to 3.0 mg/kg. On average, CD8+ T cells showed more expanded clones than CD4+ T cells after ivuxolimab. Low levels of normalized T-cell clonal expansion were also shown by some nonresponding patients. In partial responders in the 0.1-3.0 mg/kg groups, normalized peripheral clonal expansion was found to be among the lowest, especially among CD8+ T cells.

The origin of this receptor is an adult with an advanced solid tumor such as melanoma, head and neck, liver or kidney cancer. The sample in question was CD4+ or CD8+ T cells sorted from blood, obtained in a trial of the OX40 agonist ivuxolimab. Rearrangement joined TRBV29-1 to TRBJ2-1; 8 bases in between match TRBD2. The CDR3 in this case is CSIVPSGPFDEQFF. The DNA reads as follows: TGCAGCATTGTCCCTAGCGGGCCGTTCGATGAGCAGTTCTTC.